Each of the 29 T cell receptor beta chains below was sequenced from the same sample in a study of T-cell memory formation after mild COVID-19. MiXCR, run by TCRdb on the 5' RACE reads, gives a single entry per CDR3 protein. The data hold around 260,000 distinct CDR3 sequences, with about a sixth observed a single time. Material: PBMCs or a T cell subset sorted from them (not recorded which). The receptors shown here come from a young man who had mild COVID-19 (a few samples of this study predate the infection). Cell type and time point are not known.

This clonotype was seen a few times. The rearrangement joins TRBV7-2 to TRBJ1-6; D possibly corresponds to TRBD1 (5 bases). In germline, CDR1 is SGHTA, CDR2 FQGNSA. V was trimmed by 5 bases and J by 10 bases, leaving 15 bases between them. The length of the CDR3 is 14 residues. The CDR3, as DNA: TGTGCCAGCAGCCAGCAGGGTACAATGTCACCCCTCCACTTT. Its translation is CASSQQGTMSPLHF.

The rearrangement links TRBV7-2 to TRBJ1-1; TRBD1 agrees at 7 bases. V trimming: 7 bases; J trimming: 0 bases; junction bases outside the gene matches: 8. The CDR3 has 15 amino acids. Germline values: CDR1 SGHTA, CDR2 FQGNSA. The CDR3 coding sequence is TGTGCCAGCAACCTAGTACAGGGGTTGAACACTGAAGCTTTCTTT. Its protein product is CASNLVQGLNTEAFF.

This clonotype has more than one count but fewer than ten. The chain combines TRBV29-1 with TRBJ2-7, with TRBD1 matching over 8 bases. The junction had 3 bases not matched to a gene; V was cut back by 6 bases and J by 2 bases. Looked up from germline, CDR1 is SQVTM and CDR2 is ANQGSEA. This CDR3 is 12 amino acids long. The CDR3 region has the DNA TGCAGCGTGAAGACAGGGGCCTACGAGCAGTACGTC. Translation: CSVKTGAYEQYV.

This clonotype was recorded a few times. The rearrangement links TRBV4-2 to TRBJ2-3; 10 bases map to TRBD2. After removal of 3 bases from V and 0 bases from J, the junction contained 3 bases not matched to a gene. From germline, CDR1 is LGHNA and CDR2 YNFKEQ. The CDR3 has 16 amino acids. The CDR3 nucleotides are TGTGCCAGCAGCCAGGAACTAGCGGGAAGCACAGATACGCAGTATTTT. It is translated as CASSQELAGSTDTQYF.

This clonotype was seen a handful of times. This chain joins TRBV10-3 and TRBJ1-2; TRBD1 is a possible D gene (5 bases). V gave up 6 bases and J gave up 6 bases, with 17 bases separating them. Germline assignment: CDR1 ENHRY and CDR2 SYGVKD. The CDR3 sequence is 14 residues long. CDR3 nucleotides: TGTGCCATCAGGAAAGGAGGGACCCTCGATGGCTACACCTTC. Amino acids: CAIRKGGTLDGYTF.

This clonotype was seen just once. The V and J genes are TRBV12-3 or TRBV12-4 and TRBJ1-4, with D unresolved. The CDR3 has 14 amino acids. V lost 4 bases to trimming and J lost 5 bases, with 11 bases between them. In DNA form, the CDR3 reads TGTGCCAGCAGTTCCCCCGAGGCAAATGAAAAACTGTTTTTT. It specifies CASSSPEANEKLFF.

This clonotype was counted only a few times. V and J are TRBV3-1 and TRBJ2-3; TRBD2 aligns across 7 bases. V lost 4 bases and J lost 3; bases outside the gene matches: 10. Per the germline V gene, CDR1 is LGHDT and CDR2 is YNNKEL (reference sequence). The CDR3 has 16 amino acids. The CDR3 coding sequence is TGTGCCAGCAGCCCTATAGCGGGTTCGGTAACAGATACGCAGTATTTT. This codes for CASSPIAGSVTDTQYF.

This clonotype was observed a handful of times. CDR3 protein: CSVGAVYNEQFF. CDR3 bases: TGCAGCGTTGGCGCAGTATACAATGAGCAGTTCTTC. This chain connects TRBV29-1 to TRBJ2-1, with no clear D. V was shortened by 4 bases and J by 4 bases, with 8 bases between the two germline ends. The CDR3 has 12 residues. From germline, CDR1 is SQVTM and CDR2 ANQGSEA.

The chain is built from TRBV6-6 and TRBJ1-1; D call uncertain. The CDR3 contains 12 residues. Trimming removed 7 bases from V and 5 bases from J, with 11 bases in between. Germline assignment: CDR1 MNHNY and CDR2 SVGAGI (reference sequence). CDR3 loop: CASTEVWTEAFF. CDR3 nucleotides: TGTGCCAGCACGGAGGTGTGGACTGAAGCTTTCTTT.

In its sample, this clonotype was seen a few times. This sequence joins TRBV4-2 and TRBJ1-1; D call uncertain. The length of the CDR3 is 13 residues. V was trimmed by 3 bases and J by 0 bases, leaving 5 bases between them. Per germline, CDR1 LGHNA and CDR2 YNFKEQ. CDR3 loop: CASSQNMNTEAFF. CDR3 sequence (DNA): TGTGCCAGCAGCCAGAACATGAACACTGAAGCTTTCTTT.

The chain employs TRBV7-2 and TRBJ2-5; 10 nucleotides agree with TRBD1. The CDR3 is 17 residues long. Germline assignment: CDR1 SGHTA and CDR2 FQGNSA. Germline trimming cut 6 bases from V and 5 bases from J; bases unmatched to any gene: 15. This chain's CDR3 is CASSLGTRGQGRETQYF. The CDR3 nucleotides are TGTGCCAGCAGTTTGGGAACCCGGGGACAGGGGAGGGAGACCCAGTACTTC.

This clonotype was seen only once. J is TRBJ1-1 and V is TRBV12-3 or TRBV12-4; D perhaps matches TRBD1 (6 bases). V gave up 7 bases and J gave up 11 bases, with 20 bases separating them. This CDR3 comprises 13 residues. The CDR3 nucleotides are TGTGCCAGCATCCGAGGGGGGAGATTTGGGGCTTTCTTT. Protein product: CASIRGGRFGAFF.

This clonotype has only a few counts. CDR3 in DNA: TGCGCCAGCAGCTTGGATGTCGAGCAGTACTTC. Its translation is CASSLDVEQYF. This sequence joins TRBV5-1 and TRBJ2-7; D remains unclear. The V and J ends lost 0 bases and 6 bases respectively, with 4 bases between them. This CDR3 has 11 residues. Germline lookup yields CDR1 SGHRS and CDR2 YFSETQ.

In its sample, this clonotype was seen a few times. V is TRBV7-3 and J is TRBJ2-5; D is tentatively TRBD1 or TRBD2 (5 bases each). CDR3 size: 13 residues. The V end was cut by 3 bases, the J end by 5 bases, with 10 bases between. Per the germline V gene, CDR1 is SGHTA and CDR2 is FQGTGA. CDR3 DNA: TGTGCCAGCAGCTTTTCTTGGGGGGAGACCCAGTACTTC. Its protein is CASSFSWGETQYF.

This clonotype showed up just a few times. V gene TRBV15 combines with J gene TRBJ2-5, with 7 bases fitting TRBD2. The ends lost 0 bases at V and 1 base at J; junction bases unmatched: 2. The V gene's germline CDR1 is LNHNV and CDR2 YYDKDF (reference sequence). The CDR3 covers 15 residues. CDR3 sequence: CATSREASGQETQYF. CDR3 nucleotide sequence: TGTGCCACCAGCAGAGAAGCTAGCGGCCAAGAGACCCAGTACTTC.

Only a few counts were recorded for this clonotype. The CDR3 reads CASSRTPQTLTDTQYF. The CDR3 DNA sequence: TGTGCCAGCAGCCGGACTCCCCAGACACTCACAGATACGCAGTATTTT. The rearrangement uses TRBV11-1 and TRBJ2-3; D may be TRBD2 (5 bases). Germline lookup yields CDR1 SGHAT and CDR2 FQDESV (reference sequence). The CDR3 totals 16 residues. The V gene lost 5 bases and the J gene lost 2 bases, with 17 bases spanning the gap.

This clonotype was seen more than once but under ten times. The gene calls are TRBV7-2 and TRBJ1-1; D is ambiguous. The germline CDR1 and CDR2 sequences are SGHTA and FQGNSA. The CDR3 contains 15 residues. V lost 5 bases and J 3 bases, leaving 16 bases between the germline ends. CDR3 residues: CASSPTPILDTEAFF. CDR3 nucleotides: TGTGCCAGCAGCCCAACCCCGATTCTCGACACTGAAGCTTTCTTT.

This clonotype was seen more than once but under ten times. V is TRBV12-3 or TRBV12-4 and J is TRBJ1-2, with a weak D call TRBD1 (6 bases). The V and J ends lost 3 bases and 4 bases respectively, with 9 bases between them. There are 13 residues in the CDR3. DNA of the CDR3: TGTGCCAGCAGTTTGGGGACACTCTATGGCTACACCTTC. Its translation is CASSLGTLYGYTF.

The table lists this clonotype with a few counts. This chain connects TRBV4-1 to TRBJ1-1; 8 bases align to TRBD1. CDR3 size: 15 residues. V lost 3 bases, J lost 4 bases, and 7 bases stayed unmatched. CDR1 is MGHRA and CDR2 is YSYEKL in the germline V gene. CDR3 protein: CASSQQTGGFTEAFF. CDR3 nucleotide sequence: TGCGCCAGCAGCCAGCAAACAGGGGGATTCACTGAAGCTTTCTTT.

The V and J genes are TRBV5-1 and TRBJ2-1; TRBD2 matches 8 bases. Germline CDR1 reads SGHRS; CDR2 reads YFSETQ. The CDR3 runs 16 residues. V dropped 4 bases and J dropped 5; count of bases not matched to a gene: 11. The CDR3 DNA is TGCGCCAGCAGCGTTAACCGGGGGGGAAGCAACAATGAGCAGTTCTTC. It codes for CASSVNRGGSNNEQFF.

This rearrangement joins TRBV5-1 to TRBJ2-7; a weak D match, TRBD2 (5 bases). Between the trimmed V and J ends, which lost 0 bases and 3 bases, there was a span of 10 bases. CDR3 length: 14 residues. From germline, CDR1 is SGHRS and CDR2 YFSETQ. CDR3 sequence (DNA): TGCGCCAGCAGCTTGGGTGGGGAGAGCTACGAGCAGTACGTC. Its protein product is CASSLGGESYEQYV.

The chain couples TRBV4-3 to TRBJ2-7, with D possibly being TRBD2 (5 bases). V was trimmed by 0 bases and J by 0 bases, leaving 9 bases between them. This CDR3 region has 15 residues. Germline V CDR1 and CDR2: LGHNA, YSLEER. In DNA, the CDR3 is TGCGCCAGCAGCCAAGAAGCGGTTATCTCCTACGAGCAGTACTTC. It yields the protein CASSQEAVISYEQYF.

This clonotype occurred a few times. This chain uses TRBV11-1 with TRBJ1-6, with TRBD1 matching over 8 bases. Germline CDR1 and CDR2: SGHAT and FQDESV (reference sequence). The J segment lost 6 bases and the V segment lost 4 bases, leaving 8 bases of the junction unmatched. The CDR3 is 16 amino acids. This CDR3 reads CASSSGQGVTNSPLHF. CDR3 bases: TGTGCCAGCAGCTCCGGACAGGGTGTAACTAATTCACCCCTCCACTTT.

This clonotype occurred a few times. The chain employs TRBV6-5 and TRBJ2-3; 8 positions match TRBD2. The germline V gene has CDR1 MNHEY and CDR2 SVGAGI. Losses at the gene ends were 0 bases for V and 2 bases for J; bases not matched to a gene: 7. This CDR3 is built from 17 residues. In nucleotides, the CDR3 is TGTGCCAGCAGTTACTCGGGTCAGCGGGGGTTCACAGATACGCAGTATTTT. Translating gives CASSYSGQRGFTDTQYF.

This chain joins TRBV6-6 and TRBJ2-7; D uncertain. Trimming pared 6 bases from V and 3 bases from J, leaving 12 bases between. This CDR3 is 13 amino acids long. The germline V gene encodes CDR1 MNHNY and CDR2 SVGAGI (reference sequence). DNA of the CDR3: TGTGCCAGCAGCCCTGGGAAGCTCTACGAGCAGTACGTC. Protein product: CASSPGKLYEQYV.

The chain uses TRBV27 and TRBJ1-4; D may be TRBD1 (6 bases). Per the germline V gene, CDR1 is MNHEY and CDR2 is SMNVEV (reference sequence). There are 13 residues in the CDR3. V was shortened by 7 bases and J by 8 bases, with 14 bases between the two germline ends. CDR3 sequence: CASTGGGREKLFF. The CDR3 DNA reads TGTGCCAGCACAGGAGGGGGTCGGGAAAAACTGTTTTTT. Drawing the rest from reference TRBV27 and TRBJ1-4, the complete variable domain is EAQVTQNPRYLITVTGKKLTVTCSQNMNHEYMSWYRQDPGLGLRQIYYSMNVEVTDKGDVPEGYKVSRKEKRNFPLILESPSPNQTSLYFCASTGGGREKLFFGSGTQLSVL.

This clonotype was recorded a few times. The V call is TRBV7-3, the J call TRBJ2-1, with 15 nucleotides matching TRBD2. The CDR3 runs 16 residues. V lost 5 bases to trimming and J lost 8 bases; unmatched junction nucleotides: 7. From germline, CDR1 is SGHTA and CDR2 FQGTGA. The chain's CDR3 is CASSLGTSGGLDEQFF. The CDR3 DNA reads TGTGCCAGCAGCCTAGGGACTAGCGGGGGGCTGGATGAGCAGTTCTTC.

This clonotype was observed a handful of times. The chain has TRBV12-3 or TRBV12-4 and TRBJ2-1; 7 nucleotides agree with TRBD1. With 2 bases clipped from V and 3 bases from J, the junction kept 1 base outside the gene matches. The CDR3 is 14 amino acids. The CDR3 spells CASSLRQGYNEQFF. In DNA form, the CDR3 reads TGTGCCAGCAGTTTAAGACAGGGCTACAATGAGCAGTTCTTC.

V and J are TRBV7-6 and TRBJ2-7; tentatively, D is TRBD1 or TRBD2 (5 bases each). Trimming shortened V by 5 bases and J by 7 bases, and 15 bases separated the two germline ends. Germline V CDR1 and CDR2: SGHVS, FNYEAQ. The CDR3 runs to 13 residues. The CDR3 spells CASSPGAPWEQYF. CDR3 in DNA: TGTGCCAGCAGCCCCGGGGCCCCTTGGGAGCAGTACTTC. The full variable domain, with the rest looked up from reference TRBV7-6 and TRBJ2-7, is GAGVSQSPRYKVTKRGQDVALRCDPISGHVSLYWYRQALGQGPEFLTYFNYEAQQDKSGLPNDRFSAERPEGSISTLTIQRTEQRDSAMYRCASSPGAPWEQYFGPGTRLTVT.